The clone carrying this T cell receptor (beta chain) appeared a few times. Its antigen is still unknown. TCR beta CDR3 regions were amplified from RNA. TCR CDR3 underwent first-round RT-PCR with the HTBI primer set. TCRdb re-called the multiplex PCR reads with MiXCR, one entry per CDR3 protein. The data contain about 840,000 distinct CDR3 sequences, roughly 40% of them seen just once; the ten biggest clones take up roughly 8.3%. This sample stems from a study of T cells in Graves' hyperthyroidism and ophthalmopathy. Study-level findings and limits: By a 13 V-J model, ophthalmopathy was set apart from stable hyperthyroidism.

Across 18 months, stable Graves' hyperthyroidism was marked by no progression to ophthalmopathy. PBMCs were collected from an approximately 9.4 ml volume of fresh peripheral blood. This TCR was sampled from a man aged 18 to 30 with Graves' hyperthyroidism. What was sequenced was blood.

The CDR3 reads CATSRLGQSHGYTF. The CDR3 nucleotides are TGTGCCACCAGCAGACTGGGACAGTCCCATGGCTACACCTTC. This rearrangement joins TRBV15 to TRBJ1-2, with 7 bases aligning to TRBD1. V shed 2 bases, J shed 6 bases, and the junction held 6 bases outside the gene matches. Per the germline V gene, CDR1 is LNHNV and CDR2 is YYDKDF (reference sequence). The CDR3 is 14 amino acids. The whole variable domain, filled in from reference TRBV15 and TRBJ1-2, reads DAMVIQNPRYQVTQFGKPVTLSCSQTLNHNVMYWYQQKSSQAPKLLFHYYDKDFNNEADTPDNFQSRRPNTSFCFLDIRSPGLGDTAMYLCATSRLGQSHGYTFGSGTRLTVV.